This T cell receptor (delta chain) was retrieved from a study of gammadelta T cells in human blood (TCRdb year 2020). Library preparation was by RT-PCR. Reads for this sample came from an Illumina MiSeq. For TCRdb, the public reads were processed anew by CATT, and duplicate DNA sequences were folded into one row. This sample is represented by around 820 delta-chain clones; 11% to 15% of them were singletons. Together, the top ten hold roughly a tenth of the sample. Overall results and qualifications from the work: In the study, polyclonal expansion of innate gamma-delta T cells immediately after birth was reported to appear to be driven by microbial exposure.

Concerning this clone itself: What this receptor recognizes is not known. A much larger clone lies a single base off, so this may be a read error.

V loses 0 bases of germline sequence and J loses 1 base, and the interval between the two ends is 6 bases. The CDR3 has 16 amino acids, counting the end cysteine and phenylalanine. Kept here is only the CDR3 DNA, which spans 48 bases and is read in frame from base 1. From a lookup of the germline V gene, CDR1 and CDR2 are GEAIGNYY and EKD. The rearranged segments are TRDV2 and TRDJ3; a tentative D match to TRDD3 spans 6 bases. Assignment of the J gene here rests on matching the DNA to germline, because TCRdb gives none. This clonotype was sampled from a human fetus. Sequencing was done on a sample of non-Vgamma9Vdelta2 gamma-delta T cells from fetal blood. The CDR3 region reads CACDTGDSWDTRQMFF. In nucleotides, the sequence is TGTGCCTGTGACACCGGGGATTCCTGGGACACCCGACAGATGTTTTTC.